This TCR beta chain was recovered during a study of T-cell memory formation after mild COVID-19. TCRdb re-called the 5' RACE reads through MiXCR, storing one row per CDR3 protein. The profile shows roughly 260,000 distinct CDR3 sequences, about 16% of them singletons. Study-wide points: The pre-infection memory compartment contained some responding clones, suggesting cross-reactive memory joined.

Per germline, CDR1 SGHTA and CDR2 FQGNSA. The CDR3 is 17 residues long. Trimming took 3 bases from V and 4 from J; bases not matched to a gene: 12. This clonotype occurred a few times. Its antigen is undetermined. V and J are TRBV7-2 and TRBJ2-3; TRBD2 matches at 8 bases. The sample comprised PBMCs or a T cell subset sorted from them (not recorded which). The sequence was collected from a man younger than 35 who had mild COVID-19 (a few samples of this study predate the infection). Cell type and time point are not known. DNA for the CDR3: TGTGCCAGCAGCTTCCTCTCCAGCGGGGGAAGGTCAGATACGCAGTATTTT. This translates into CASSFLSSGGRSDTQYF.